The present T cell receptor (beta chain) was sequenced within a study of identifying expanded T cells in peripheral blood (dated by TCRdb to the late 2010s). A note on the overall study: Technical replicates were generated by sequencing separate aliquots of the same genomic DNA pool, and four replicates were compared pairwise. Broad study findings and their caveats: Across all healthy-donor time intervals, the beta-binomial model significantly cut both the number of clones called differentially abundant and the false-positive rate. Across all healthy donors, variance in clone template counts between approximately two-week samples was found to increase significantly with total template count. The binomial model flagged about 1.3 differentially abundant clones between technical replicates, compared with about 15 over about two weeks and approximately 20 over around four weeks. It was expected by the authors that biological variance in healthy repertoires might increase further over much longer intervals, such as months to years.

The immunoSEQ Assay, which relies on bias-controlled multiplex PCR amplification of genomic DNA, was used to profile TCRbeta CDR3 regions. The authors' pipeline ran thus. To quantify the absolute abundance of each unique TCRbeta CDR3 region, the sequences were collapsed and filtered. Differential abundance was assessed using a binomial (Fisher-equivalent) model and a beta-binomial model in which time-dependent variance fitted from healthy donors was added. Any clone with fewer than 5 combined templates was excluded, and a clone was called differentially abundant if its Benjamini-Hochberg FDR was below 0.01. Beta-binomial variance was modeled as a function of total template count across the two samples using the form v = (b*log(k)+a)^2. TCRdb obtained this table from immuneACCESS and retained in-frame rearrangements with V and J assigned. These tables miss some clones; where compared with another copy, unresolved V genes account for less than half of the shortfall, and the remainder is unexplained. The DNA gave D and trimming, while V, J and clone size come from that table. Here the sample has about 52,000 clones; roughly 82% occur a single time. Clones ranked in the top ten supply roughly 15% of the sample.

About this clone: The antigen it binds to is not known. No per-base quality is available; no much larger clone lies one base away.

No immune events, such as infections, were documented for the healthy donors during the collection period. Time-dependent variance in a beta-binomial model of T-cell clone differential abundance was calibrated using healthy-donor blood repertoires as a training cohort. The training cohort comprised approximately ten healthy donors, 3 female and 7 male. On average the donors were around 39 years old, and their ages spanned roughly 25 to 70 years. Whole blood was collected from each healthy donor at three time points spaced 2 to 3 weeks apart and obtained from a commercial supplier. Genomic DNA was extracted from unsorted whole blood for immunosequencing. Trimming takes 6 bases from V and 2 bases from J, and the germline ends sit 4 bases apart. The germline V gene (reference sequence) yields LNHDA for CDR1 and SQIVND for CDR2. Taken from cysteine to phenylalanine, the CDR3 has 11 residues. CDR3 DNA only is kept here, 33 bases in frame from base 1.

This sequence uses TRBV19 and TRBJ2-5, with no D gene named confidently. The clonotype comes from a person between 18 and 75 years old in good health. The sequenced material came from blood. The CDR3 corresponds to CASRQQETQYF. In nucleotides, the sequence is TGTGCCAGTAGGCAACAAGAGACCCAGTACTTC.